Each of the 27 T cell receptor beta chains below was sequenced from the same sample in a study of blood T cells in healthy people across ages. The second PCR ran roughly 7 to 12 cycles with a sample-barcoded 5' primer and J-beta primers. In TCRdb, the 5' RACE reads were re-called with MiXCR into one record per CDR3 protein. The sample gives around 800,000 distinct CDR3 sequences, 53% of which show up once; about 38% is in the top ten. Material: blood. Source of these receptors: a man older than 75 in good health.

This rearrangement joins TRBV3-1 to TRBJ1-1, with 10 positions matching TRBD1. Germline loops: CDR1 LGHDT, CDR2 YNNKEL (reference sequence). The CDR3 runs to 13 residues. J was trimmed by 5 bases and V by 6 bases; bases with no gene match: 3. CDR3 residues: CASRVDRGTEAFF. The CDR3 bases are TGTGCCAGCAGAGTGGACAGGGGGACTGAAGCTTTCTTT.

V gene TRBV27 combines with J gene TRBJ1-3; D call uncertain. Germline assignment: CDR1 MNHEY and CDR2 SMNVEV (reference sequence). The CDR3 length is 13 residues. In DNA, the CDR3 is TGTGTCCGAAGGCGGAGATCTGGAAACACCATATATTTT. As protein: CVRRRRSGNTIYF.

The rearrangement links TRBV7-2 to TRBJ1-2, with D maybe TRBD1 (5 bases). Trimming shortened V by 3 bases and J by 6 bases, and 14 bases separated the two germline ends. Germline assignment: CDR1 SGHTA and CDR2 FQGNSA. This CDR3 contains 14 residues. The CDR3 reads CASSFEGLGDGYTF. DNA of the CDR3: TGTGCCAGCAGCTTTGAAGGTCTGGGGGATGGCTACACCTTC.

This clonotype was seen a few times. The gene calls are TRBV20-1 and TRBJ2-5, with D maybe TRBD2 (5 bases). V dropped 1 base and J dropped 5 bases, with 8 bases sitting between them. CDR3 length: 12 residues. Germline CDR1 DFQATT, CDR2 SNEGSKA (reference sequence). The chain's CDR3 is CSARVGGETQYF. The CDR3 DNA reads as TGCAGTGCTAGAGTTGGCGGGGAGACCCAGTACTTC.

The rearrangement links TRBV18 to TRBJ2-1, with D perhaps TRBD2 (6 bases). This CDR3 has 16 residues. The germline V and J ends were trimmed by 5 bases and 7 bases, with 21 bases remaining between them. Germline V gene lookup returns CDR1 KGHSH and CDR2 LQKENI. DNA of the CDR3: TGTGCCAGCTCATCCACGACTAACGGGAGTTTGAATGAGCAGTTCTTC. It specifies CASSSTTNGSLNEQFF.

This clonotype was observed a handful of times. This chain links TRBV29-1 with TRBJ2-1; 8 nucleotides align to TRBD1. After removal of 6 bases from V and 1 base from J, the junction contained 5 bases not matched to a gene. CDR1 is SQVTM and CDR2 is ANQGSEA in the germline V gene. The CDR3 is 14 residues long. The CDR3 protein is CSVRTGRSYNEQFF. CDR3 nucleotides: TGCAGCGTGAGGACAGGGAGGTCCTACAATGAGCAGTTCTTC.

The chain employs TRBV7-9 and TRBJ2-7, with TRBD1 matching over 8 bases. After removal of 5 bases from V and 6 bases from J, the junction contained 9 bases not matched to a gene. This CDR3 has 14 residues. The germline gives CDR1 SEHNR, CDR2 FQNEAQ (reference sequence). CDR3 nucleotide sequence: TGTGCCAGCAGCATCGGACAGGGCGTAGGCGAGCAGTACTTC. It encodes CASSIGQGVGEQYF.

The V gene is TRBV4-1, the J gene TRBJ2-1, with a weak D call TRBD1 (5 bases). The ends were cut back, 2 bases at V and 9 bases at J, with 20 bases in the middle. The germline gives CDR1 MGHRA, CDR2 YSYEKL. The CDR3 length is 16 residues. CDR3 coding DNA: TGCGCCAGCAGCCAATTGGGCCAGGGCCGGCATAGTGAGCAGTTCTTC. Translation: CASSQLGQGRHSEQFF.

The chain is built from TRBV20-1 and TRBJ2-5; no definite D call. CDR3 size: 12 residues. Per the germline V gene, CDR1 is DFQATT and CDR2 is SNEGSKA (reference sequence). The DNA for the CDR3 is TGCAGCCAGACCGGGCTCCAAGAGACCCAGTACTTC. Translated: CSQTGLQETQYF.

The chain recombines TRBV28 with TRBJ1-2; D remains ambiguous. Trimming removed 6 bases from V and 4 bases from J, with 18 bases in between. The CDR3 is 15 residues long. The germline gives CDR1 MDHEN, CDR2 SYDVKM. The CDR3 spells CASSTQRLPSYGYTF. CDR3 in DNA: TGTGCCAGCAGCACACAAAGGTTGCCTAGCTATGGCTACACCTTC.

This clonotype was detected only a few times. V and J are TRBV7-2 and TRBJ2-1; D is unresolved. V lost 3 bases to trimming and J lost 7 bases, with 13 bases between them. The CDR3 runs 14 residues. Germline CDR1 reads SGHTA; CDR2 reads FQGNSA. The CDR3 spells CASSFRTPGNEQFF. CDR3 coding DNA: TGTGCCAGCAGCTTCCGGACCCCTGGGAATGAGCAGTTCTTC.

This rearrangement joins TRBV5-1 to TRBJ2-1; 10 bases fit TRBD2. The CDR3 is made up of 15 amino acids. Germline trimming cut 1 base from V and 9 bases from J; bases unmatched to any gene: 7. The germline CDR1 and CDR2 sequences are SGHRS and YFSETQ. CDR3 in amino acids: CASSLTSGTMVEQFF. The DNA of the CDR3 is TGCGCCAGCAGCTTGACTAGCGGGACTATGGTTGAGCAGTTCTTC.

In DNA, the CDR3 is TGTGCCAGCAGTTCTCCGGGACAGAGGCGACCTAACTATGGCTACACCTTC. It encodes CASSSPGQRRPNYGYTF. The chain links TRBV12-3 or TRBV12-4 to TRBJ1-2; 7 bases are a match to TRBD1. V was pared by 4 bases and J by 0 bases, with 11 bases of the junction left unmatched. The CDR3 loop spans 17 amino acids.

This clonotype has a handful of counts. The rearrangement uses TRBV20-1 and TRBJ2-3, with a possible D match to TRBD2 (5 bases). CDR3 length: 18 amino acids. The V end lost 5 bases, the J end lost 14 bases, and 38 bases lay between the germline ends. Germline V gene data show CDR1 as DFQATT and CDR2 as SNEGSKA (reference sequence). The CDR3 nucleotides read TGCAGTGCTGCGACTGACACCTCCTCCGGCGGGCTACACAGATACGCGTATTTT. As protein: CSAATDTSSGGLHRYAYF.

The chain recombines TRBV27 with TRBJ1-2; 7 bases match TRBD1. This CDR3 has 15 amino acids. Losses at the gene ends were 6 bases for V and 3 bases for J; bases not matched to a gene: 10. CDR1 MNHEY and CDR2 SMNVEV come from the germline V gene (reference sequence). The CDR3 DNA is TGTGCCAGCAGCTCAACAGGGACAGCCTACTATGGCTACACCTTC. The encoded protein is CASSSTGTAYYGYTF.

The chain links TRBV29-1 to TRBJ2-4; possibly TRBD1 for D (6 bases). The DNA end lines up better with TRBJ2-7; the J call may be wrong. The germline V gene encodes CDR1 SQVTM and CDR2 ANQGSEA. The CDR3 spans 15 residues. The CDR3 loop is CSVKMSGHSNNEQYF. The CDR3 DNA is TGCAGCGTTAAAATGTCGGGACATAGCAATAACGAGCAGTACTTC.

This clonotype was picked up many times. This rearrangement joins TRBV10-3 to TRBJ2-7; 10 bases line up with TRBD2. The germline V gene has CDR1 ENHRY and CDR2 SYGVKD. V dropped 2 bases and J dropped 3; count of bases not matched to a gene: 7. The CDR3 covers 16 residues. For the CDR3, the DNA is TGTGCCATCAGTGAGATAGGACTAGCGGCAAACTACGAGCAGTACTTC. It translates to CAISEIGLAANYEQYF.

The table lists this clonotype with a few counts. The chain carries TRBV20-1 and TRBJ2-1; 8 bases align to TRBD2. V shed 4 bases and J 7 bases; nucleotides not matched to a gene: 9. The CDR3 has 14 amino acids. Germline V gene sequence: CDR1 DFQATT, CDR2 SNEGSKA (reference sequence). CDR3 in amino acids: CSAKQAGVVNEQFF. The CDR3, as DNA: TGCAGTGCTAAACAAGCGGGAGTTGTAAATGAGCAGTTCTTC.

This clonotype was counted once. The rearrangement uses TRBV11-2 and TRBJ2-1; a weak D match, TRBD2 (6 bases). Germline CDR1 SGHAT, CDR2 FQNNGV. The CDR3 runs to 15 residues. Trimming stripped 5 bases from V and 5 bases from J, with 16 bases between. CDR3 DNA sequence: TGTGCCAGCAGCCCGGGGCCCGGAGGGGACAATGAGCAGTTCTTC. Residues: CASSPGPGGDNEQFF.

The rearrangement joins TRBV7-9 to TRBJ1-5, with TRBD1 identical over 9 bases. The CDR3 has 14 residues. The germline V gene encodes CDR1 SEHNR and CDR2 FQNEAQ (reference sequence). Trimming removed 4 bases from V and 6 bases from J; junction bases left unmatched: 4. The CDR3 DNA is TGTGCCAGCAGCTCAACAGGGGGCATTCAGCCCCAGCATTTT. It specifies CASSSTGGIQPQHF. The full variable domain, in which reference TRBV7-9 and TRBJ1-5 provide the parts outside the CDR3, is DTGVSQNPRHKITKRGQNVTFRCDPISEHNRLYWYRQTLGQGPEFLTYFQNEAQLEKSRLLSDRFSAERPKGSFSTLEIQRTEQGDSAMYLCASSSTGGIQPQHFGDGTRLSIL.

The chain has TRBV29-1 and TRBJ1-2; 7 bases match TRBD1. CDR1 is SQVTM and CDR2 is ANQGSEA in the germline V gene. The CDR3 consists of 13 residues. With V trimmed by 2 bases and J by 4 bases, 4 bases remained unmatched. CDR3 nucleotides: TGCAGCGTTGAATCCGGGACAGTCTATGGCTACACCTTC. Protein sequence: CSVESGTVYGYTF.

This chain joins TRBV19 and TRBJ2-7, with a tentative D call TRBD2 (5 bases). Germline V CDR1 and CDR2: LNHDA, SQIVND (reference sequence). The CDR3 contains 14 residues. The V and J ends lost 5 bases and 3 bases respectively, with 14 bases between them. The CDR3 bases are TGTGCCAGTAGTGAGCCAGGTCGGGGCTACGAGCAGTACTTC. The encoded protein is CASSEPGRGYEQYF.

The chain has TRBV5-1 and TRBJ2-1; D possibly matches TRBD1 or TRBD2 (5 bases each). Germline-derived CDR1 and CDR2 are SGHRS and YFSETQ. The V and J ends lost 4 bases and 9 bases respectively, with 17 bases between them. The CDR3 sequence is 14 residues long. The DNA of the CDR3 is TGCGCCAGCAGCATTGGACCGGGGCAGGCTGAGCAGTTCTTC. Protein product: CASSIGPGQAEQFF.

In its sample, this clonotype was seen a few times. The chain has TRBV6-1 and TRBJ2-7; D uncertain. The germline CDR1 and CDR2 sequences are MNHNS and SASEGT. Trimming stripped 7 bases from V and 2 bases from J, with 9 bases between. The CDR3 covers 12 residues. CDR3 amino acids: CASTGPAYEQYF. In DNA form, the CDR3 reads TGTGCCAGCACTGGGCCAGCCTACGAGCAGTACTTC.

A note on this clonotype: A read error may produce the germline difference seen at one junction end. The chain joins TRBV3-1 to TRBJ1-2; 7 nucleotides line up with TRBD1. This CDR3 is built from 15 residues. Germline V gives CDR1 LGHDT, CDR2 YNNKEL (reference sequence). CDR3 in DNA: TGTGCCTGCAGCCACCTTACAGGGGAGAACTATGGCTACACCTTC. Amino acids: CACSHLTGENYGYTF.

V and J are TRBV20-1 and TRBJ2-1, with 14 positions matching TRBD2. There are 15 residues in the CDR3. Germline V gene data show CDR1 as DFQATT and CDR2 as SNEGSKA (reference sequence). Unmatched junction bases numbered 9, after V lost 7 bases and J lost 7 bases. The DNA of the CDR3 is TGCAGTGTAGTGGGACTAGCGGGAGAGCAGAATGAGCAGTTCTTC. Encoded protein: CSVVGLAGEQNEQFF.

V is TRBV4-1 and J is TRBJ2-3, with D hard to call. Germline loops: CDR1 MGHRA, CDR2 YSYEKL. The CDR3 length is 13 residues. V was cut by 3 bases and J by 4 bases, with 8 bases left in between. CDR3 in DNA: TGCGCCAGCAGCCACACCGGTTCAGATACGCAGTATTTT. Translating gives CASSHTGSDTQYF.